This entry is about one TCR beta chain. The sample originates from a study of blood T cell repertoires in COVID-19. The CDR3 extends over 13 amino acids. The ends were cut back, 2 bases at V and 12 bases at J, with 11 bases in the middle. In germline, CDR1 is LGHDT, CDR2 YNNKEL (reference sequence). TCRdb's table, derived via immunoSEQ multiplex PCR, lists solely in-frame clones and lacks some. The sample holds around 150,000 clones, 87% seen once. Material: peripheral blood. This TCR derives from a woman between 40 and 50 years old with acute or convalescent COVID-19. The chain couples TRBV3-1 (or the pseudogene TRBV3-2) to TRBJ1-6; D is unclear. Here the CDR3 DNA reads TGTGCCAGCAGCCAACCGCCCCTAGGACCCCTCCACTTT. It encodes CASSQPPLGPLHF.